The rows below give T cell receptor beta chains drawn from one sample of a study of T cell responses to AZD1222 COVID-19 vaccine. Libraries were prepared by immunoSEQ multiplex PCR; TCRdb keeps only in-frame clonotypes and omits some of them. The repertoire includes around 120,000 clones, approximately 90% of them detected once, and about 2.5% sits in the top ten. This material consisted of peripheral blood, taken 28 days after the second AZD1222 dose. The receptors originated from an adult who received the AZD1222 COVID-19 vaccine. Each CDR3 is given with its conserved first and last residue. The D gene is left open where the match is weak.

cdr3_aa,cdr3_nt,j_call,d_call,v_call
CASSQELPGQGKETQYF,TGTGCCAGCAGCCAAGAGTTACCGGGACAGGGGAAAGAGACCCAGTACTTC,TRBJ2-5,TRBD1,TRBV4-2
CSFTEGEKTQYF,TGCAGCTTTACGGAGGGGGAGAAGACCCAGTACTTC,TRBJ2-5,.,TRBV29-1
CASSPPERGYYGYTF,TGTGCCAGCAGCCCCCCCGAAAGGGGGTACTATGGCTACACCTTC,TRBJ1-2,.,TRBV4-2
CASSTSGGSGTQYF,TGTGCCAGCAGTACATCGGGAGGATCGGGTACGCAGTATTTT,TRBJ2-3,TRBD2,TRBV6-5
CASSFGPSSYNEQFF,TGCGCCAGCAGCTTTGGACCAAGCTCCTACAATGAGCAGTTCTTC,TRBJ2-1,.,TRBV5-1
CASSLVVGDSPLHF,TGTGCCAGCAGCTTGGTCGTGGGGGACTCACCCCTCCACTTT,TRBJ1-6,.,TRBV5-6
CASSPTGYNQPQHF,TGTGCCAGCAGCCCGACAGGGTACAATCAGCCCCAGCATTTT,TRBJ1-5,TRBD1,TRBV5-6
CASSLVGSTEAFF,TGTGCCAGCAGTTTGGTTGGGAGCACTGAAGCTTTCTTT,TRBJ1-1,.,TRBV27
CATRRLNNEQFF,TGTGCCACCAGGAGACTGAACAATGAGCAGTTCTTC,TRBJ2-1,.,TRBV15
CASSLSEARLINSPLHF,TGTGCCAGCAGCTTAAGTGAGGCCAGGTTGATAAATTCACCCCTCCACTTT,TRBJ1-6,.,TRBV11-3
CASSESTGDEQYF,TGCGCCAGCAGTGAGTCGACGGGGGACGAGCAGTACTTC,TRBJ2-7,.,TRBV10-1
CASSQDTGGPYNEQFF,TGCGCCAGCAGCCAAGATACGGGAGGGCCGTACAATGAGCAGTTCTTC,TRBJ2-1,TRBD2,TRBV4-3
CASSQLTGGNSPLHF,TGTGCCAGCAGCCAACTGACAGGGGGGAATTCACCCCTCCACTTT,TRBJ1-6,TRBD1,TRBV6-5
CASDRGQGSTILPYGYTF,TGTGCCAGCGACAGGGGCCAAGGTTCCACAATACTCCCCTATGGCTACACCTTC,TRBJ1-2,TRBD1,TRBV28